This T cell receptor (beta chain) stems from a study of T cell changes during pregnancy in multiple sclerosis. Germline CDR1 and CDR2: MNHEY and SVGAGI. V lost 6 bases to trimming and J lost 5 bases; unmatched junction nucleotides: 10. The CDR3 totals 15 residues. This clone was found once. Profiled with immunoSEQ multiplex PCR; TCRdb holds only in-frame clones, not every one. Of over 40,000 clones listed, about 90% are singletons. The material was peripheral blood, obtained in the first trimester of pregnancy. The TCR sequence derives from a female donor in good health, enrolled as a control in a pregnancy study. The rearrangement links TRBV6-5 to TRBJ2-3; TRBD2 aligns across 8 bases. Here the CDR3 reads CASSSSGGGGDTQYF. In nucleotides, the CDR3 is TGTGCCAGCAGCTCATCGGGGGGGGGCGGAGATACGCAGTATTTT.